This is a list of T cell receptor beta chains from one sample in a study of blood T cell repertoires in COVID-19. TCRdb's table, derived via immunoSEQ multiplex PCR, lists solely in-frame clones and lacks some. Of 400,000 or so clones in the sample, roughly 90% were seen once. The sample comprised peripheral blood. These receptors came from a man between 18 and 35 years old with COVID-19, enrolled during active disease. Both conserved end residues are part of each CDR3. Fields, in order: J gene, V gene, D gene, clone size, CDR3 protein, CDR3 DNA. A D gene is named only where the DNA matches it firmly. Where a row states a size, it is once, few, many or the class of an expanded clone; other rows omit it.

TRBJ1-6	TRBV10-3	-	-	CAISDPRGSVNSPLHF	TGTGCCATCAGTGACCCCCGTGGGAGCGTCAATTCACCCCTCCACTTT
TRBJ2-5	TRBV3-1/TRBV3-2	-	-	CASSHPTANQETQYF	TGTGCCAGCAGCCACCCGACAGCTAACCAAGAGACCCAGTACTTC
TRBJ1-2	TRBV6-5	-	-	CASSYFGGDRHYGYTF	TGTGCCAGCAGTTACTTCGGCGGGGACCGACATTATGGCTACACCTTC
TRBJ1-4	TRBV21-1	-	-	CASSKGGRSATNEKLFF	TGTGCCAGCAGCAAGGGAGGGCGAAGTGCAACTAATGAAAAACTGTTTTTT
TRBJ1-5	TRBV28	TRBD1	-	CASYGQGQGKQPQHF	TGTGCCAGCTATGGACAGGGACAGGGGAAGCAGCCCCAGCATTTT
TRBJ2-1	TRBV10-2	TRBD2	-	CASSDPGLAGEFF	TGCGCCAGCAGTGACCCTGGACTAGCGGGAGAGTTCTTC
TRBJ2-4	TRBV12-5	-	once	CASAEDSLKNIQYF	TGTGCTAGTGCAGAGGACAGCCTAAAAAACATTCAGTACTTC
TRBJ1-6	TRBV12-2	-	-	CASHRTGSNSPLHF	TGTGCAAGTCACCGGACAGGATCGAATTCACCCCTCCACTTT
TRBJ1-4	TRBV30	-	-	CAWRGSRGYNEKLFF	TGTGCCTGGAGGGGGAGCAGGGGATATAATGAAAAACTGTTTTTT
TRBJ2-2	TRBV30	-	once	CAWSPWGDTGELFF	TGTGCCTGGAGCCCCTGGGGGGACACCGGGGAGCTGTTTTTT
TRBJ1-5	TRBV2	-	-	CASSEGVDRNQPQHF	TGTGCCAGCAGTGAAGGCGTGGACAGAAATCAGCCCCAGCATTTT
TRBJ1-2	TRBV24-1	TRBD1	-	CATSEGPGQLFYGYTF	TGTGCCACCAGTGAAGGACCGGGACAGCTTTTCTATGGCTACACCTTC
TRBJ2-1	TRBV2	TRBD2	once	CASSARTSGGNEQFF	TGTGCCAGCAGCGCTAGGACTAGCGGGGGTAATGAGCAGTTCTTC
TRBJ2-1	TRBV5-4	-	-	CASSSEAAAYNEQFF	TGTGCCAGCAGCTCCGAAGCGGCTGCCTACAATGAGCAGTTCTTC
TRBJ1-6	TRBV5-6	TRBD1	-	CASSPGQGRRNSPLHF	TGTGCCAGCAGCCCCGGACAGGGGAGGAGGAATTCACCCCTCCACTTT
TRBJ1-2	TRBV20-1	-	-	CSASSGINYGYTF	TGCAGTGCTAGTTCAGGGATCAACTATGGCTACACCTTC
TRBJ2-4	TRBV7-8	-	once	CASSLAGTGVSKNIQYF	TGTGCCAGCAGCTTAGCGGGTACAGGTGTGTCCAAAAACATTCAGTACTTC
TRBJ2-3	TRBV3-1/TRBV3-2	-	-	CASSQAGHGVADTQYF	TGTGCCAGCAGCCAAGCCGGCCATGGAGTGGCAGATACGCAGTATTTT
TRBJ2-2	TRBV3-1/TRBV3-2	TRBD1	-	CASSQAGQGRTGELFF	TGTGCCAGCAGCCAAGCGGGACAGGGGCGAACCGGGGAGCTGTTTTTT
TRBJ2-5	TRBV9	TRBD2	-	CASSVVASGHQETQYF	TGTGCCAGCAGCGTAGTCGCTAGCGGACACCAAGAGACCCAGTACTTC
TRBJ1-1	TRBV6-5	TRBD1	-	CASIDRGLNTEAFF	TGTGCCAGCATCGACAGGGGGCTGAACACTGAAGCTTTCTTT
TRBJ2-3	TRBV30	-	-	CAWSGTGYTQYF	TGTGCCTGGAGTGGCACAGGGTATACGCAGTATTTT
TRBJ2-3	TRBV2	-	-	CASSQATRSTDTQYF	TGTGCCAGCAGTCAAGCCACTCGATCCACAGATACGCAGTATTTT
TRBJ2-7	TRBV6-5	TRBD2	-	CASSYVVAGSYEQYF	TGTGCCAGCAGTTACGTGGTAGCGGGCTCCTACGAGCAGTACTTC